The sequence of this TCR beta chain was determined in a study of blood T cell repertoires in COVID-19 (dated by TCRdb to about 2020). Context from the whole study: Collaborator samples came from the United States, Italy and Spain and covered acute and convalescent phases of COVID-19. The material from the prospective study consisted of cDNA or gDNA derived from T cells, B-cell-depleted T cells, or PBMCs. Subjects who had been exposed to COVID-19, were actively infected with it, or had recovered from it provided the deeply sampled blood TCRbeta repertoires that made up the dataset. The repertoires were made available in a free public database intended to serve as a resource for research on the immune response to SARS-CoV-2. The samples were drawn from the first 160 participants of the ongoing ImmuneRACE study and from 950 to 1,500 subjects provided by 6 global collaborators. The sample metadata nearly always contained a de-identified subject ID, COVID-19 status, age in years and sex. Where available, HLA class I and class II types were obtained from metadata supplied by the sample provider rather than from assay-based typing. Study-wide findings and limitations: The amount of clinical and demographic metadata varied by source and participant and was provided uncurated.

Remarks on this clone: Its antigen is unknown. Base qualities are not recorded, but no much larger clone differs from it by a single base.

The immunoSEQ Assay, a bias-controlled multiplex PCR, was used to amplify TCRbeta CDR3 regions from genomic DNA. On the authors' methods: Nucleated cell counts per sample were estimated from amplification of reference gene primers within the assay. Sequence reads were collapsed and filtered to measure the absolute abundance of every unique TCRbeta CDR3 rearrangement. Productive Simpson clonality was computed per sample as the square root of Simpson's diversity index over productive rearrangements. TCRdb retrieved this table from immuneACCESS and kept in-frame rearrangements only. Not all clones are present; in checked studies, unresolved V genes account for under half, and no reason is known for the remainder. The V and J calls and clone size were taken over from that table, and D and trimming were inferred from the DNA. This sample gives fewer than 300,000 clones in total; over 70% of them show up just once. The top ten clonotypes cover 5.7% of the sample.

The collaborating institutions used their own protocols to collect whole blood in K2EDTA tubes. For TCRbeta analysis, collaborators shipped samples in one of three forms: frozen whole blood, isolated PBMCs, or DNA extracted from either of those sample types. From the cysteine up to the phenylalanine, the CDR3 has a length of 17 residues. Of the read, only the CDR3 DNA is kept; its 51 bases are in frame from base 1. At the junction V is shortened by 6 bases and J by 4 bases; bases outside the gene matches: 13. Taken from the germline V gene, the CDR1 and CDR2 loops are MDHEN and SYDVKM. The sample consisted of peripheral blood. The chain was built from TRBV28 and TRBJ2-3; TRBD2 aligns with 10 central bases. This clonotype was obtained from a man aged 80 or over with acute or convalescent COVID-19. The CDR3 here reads CASSQGLAVGLADTQYF. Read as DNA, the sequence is TGTGCCAGCAGCCAAGGACTAGCGGTCGGATTGGCAGATACGCAGTATTTT.